This T cell receptor beta chain emerged from a study of blood T cell repertoires in COVID-19 (dated by TCRdb to 2018 to 2021). Turning to the overall study: The collaborator samples originated in the United States, Italy and Spain and spanned the acute and convalescent phases of COVID-19. Nearly every sample came with metadata listing a de-identified subject ID, COVID-19 status, age in years and sex. HLA class I and class II types, where available, came from metadata supplied by the sample provider rather than from assay-based typing. The material from the prospective study consisted of cDNA or gDNA derived from T cells, B-cell-depleted T cells, or PBMCs. The dataset comprised deeply sampled blood TCRbeta repertoires from subjects exposed to, actively infected with, or recovered from COVID-19. The repertoires were released in a freely available public database meant as a resource for research on the immune response to SARS-CoV-2. Samples were obtained from the ongoing ImmuneRACE study (first 160 participants) and from about 1,300 subjects provided by 6 global collaborators.

Study-level results and caveats: Clinical and demographic metadata were provided uncurated, with the amount varying by source and participant.

As concerns this clone: The target of this receptor is not known. No base qualities exist here, and no much larger clone lies one base off it.

TCRbeta CDR3 regions were amplified from genomic DNA by means of the immunoSEQ Assay, a bias-controlled multiplex PCR. In the source study's methods: The number of nucleated cells in each sample was estimated from the amplification of reference gene primers within the assay. Sequence reads were collapsed and filtered to measure the absolute abundance of every unique TCRbeta CDR3 rearrangement. For each sample, productive Simpson clonality was calculated as the square root of Simpson's diversity index across productive rearrangements. TCRdb took this table from immuneACCESS and kept in-frame rearrangements with V and J called. Such tables lack part of the clones; where checked against another copy, unresolved V genes explain under half of the gap, and the rest is unexplained. D and trimming come from the DNA, and the V and J calls and clone size come from that table. Present in this sample are approximately 300,000 clones, over 75% of which were seen just once. Approximately 5.3% of the sample is taken by the ten largest.

The germline V gene gives CDR1 as SGHTA and CDR2 as FQGNSA. V loses 5 bases of germline sequence and J loses 6 bases, and the interval between the two ends is 11 bases. The CDR3 runs 13 residues from the cysteine to the phenylalanine. The read is trimmed to its CDR3 DNA, 39 bases read in frame from base 1. In the prospective study, participants were roughly 18 to 100 years old, resided in fewer than 25 geographic areas of the United States, and were enrolled through a virtual design. In the prospective study, cohorts were assigned on the basis of participant-reported clinical history obtained from a screening survey and a study questionnaire. Recovered participants in ImmuneRACE Cohort 3 were defined by two consecutive negative NP/OP PCR tests, clearance by a healthcare professional, or resolution of symptoms. In the prospective study, mobile phlebotomists collected whole blood, serum and a nasopharyngeal or oropharyngeal swab from each participant. Prospective study participants could optionally give additional blood draws and questionnaires over an approximately 2-month period. Prospective study blood samples were shipped either frozen or at room temperature before DNA extraction.

The sample comprised PBMCs or T cells enriched from blood (not recorded which). Here the chain combines TRBV7-2 and TRBJ1-5, with the D segment identity uncertain. This clonotype was obtained from a woman aged 30 to 39 who had recovered from COVID-19. Read as DNA, the sequence is TGTGCCAGCAGCCTTCCGGGGTTTCAGCCCCAGCATTTT. Its coded protein is CASSLPGFQPQHF.